Below, 17 T cell receptor beta chains from the same sample are listed, as sequenced in a study of early T cells in non-severe SARS-CoV-2 infection. TCRdb reanalysed the 5' RACE reads using MiXCR and keeps one entry per CDR3 protein. The sample holds roughly 120,000 distinct CDR3 sequences; more than 12% are singletons and the top ten take 20% to 25%. Specimen: whole blood. These receptor sequences come from an adult who was a healthcare worker with PCR-confirmed SARS-CoV-2 infection or an uninfected control (not recorded which).

Many counts were recorded for this clonotype. CDR3 sequence reads: CASSQLTRDTEAFF. In nucleotides, the CDR3 is TGTGCCAGCAGCCAATTAACTCGGGACACTGAAGCTTTCTTT. J is TRBJ1-1 and V is TRBV14, with D hard to call. Germline loops: CDR1 SGHDN, CDR2 FVKESK. The germline V and J ends were trimmed by 2 bases and 3 bases, with 10 bases remaining between them. The CDR3 runs 14 residues.

This clonotype appeared many times. This rearrangement joins TRBV18 to TRBJ1-1; D ambiguous. Deletions cut 6 bases from V and 2 bases from J, with 13 bases between. The CDR3 has 14 residues. CDR1 and CDR2 from the germline V gene are KGHSH and LQKENI. CDR3 DNA sequence: TGTGCCAGCTCCGGATTCGATAGAAACACTGAAGCTTTCTTT. It encodes CASSGFDRNTEAFF.

The table lists this clonotype with a few counts. The rearrangement joins TRBV5-1 to TRBJ2-2; 10 bases agree with TRBD2. CDR3 size: 17 residues. With V trimmed by 3 bases and J by 5 bases, 10 bases remained unmatched. CDR1 is SGHRS, CDR2 YFSETQ, per germline. The CDR3 loop is CASSWTASGGGTGELFF. The CDR3 nucleotides read TGCGCCAGCAGCTGGACGGCTAGCGGGGGTGGAACCGGGGAGCTGTTTTTT.

The chain couples TRBV7-9 to TRBJ2-7; D might be TRBD1 (6 bases). The germline V gene encodes CDR1 SEHNR and CDR2 FQNEAQ (reference sequence). Trimming left V 5 bases short and J 3 bases short, with 20 bases between. This CDR3 is built from 16 residues. The CDR3 loop reads CASSQPTQGKNYEQYF. The DNA of the CDR3 is TGTGCCAGCAGCCAGCCTACGCAGGGGAAGAACTACGAGCAGTACTTC.

V gene TRBV12-3 or TRBV12-4 combines with J gene TRBJ1-1; D unresolved. The CDR3 is 12 residues long. The ends were cut back, 3 bases at V and 6 bases at J, with 8 bases in the middle. In DNA, the CDR3 is TGTGCCAGCAGTTTCCGGCTAGCTGAAGCTTTCTTT. As protein: CASSFRLAEAFF.

V gene TRBV19 combines with J gene TRBJ1-2; D is unresolved. Germline lookup yields CDR1 LNHDA and CDR2 SQIVND (reference sequence). V shed 5 bases and J shed 1 base, with 8 bases lying between them. This CDR3 region has 13 residues. The CDR3 DNA reads TGTGCCAGTAGTCCTCGCCGTAACTATGGCTACACCTTC. The encoded protein is CASSPRRNYGYTF.

As DNA, the CDR3 is TGTGCCAGCAGCTCCGACAGGGCCGAATTCACTGAAGCTTTCTTT. Its protein product is CASSSDRAEFTEAFF. This sequence joins TRBV13 and TRBJ1-1; 7 nucleotides match TRBD1. CDR3 length: 15 residues. Germline CDR1 reads PRHDT; CDR2 reads FYEKMQ (reference sequence). With V trimmed by 4 bases and J by 4 bases, 9 bases remained unmatched.

The gene calls are TRBV29-1 and TRBJ2-5, with 8 bases matching TRBD1. Germline V gene sequence: CDR1 SQVTM, CDR2 ANQGSEA. The trim removed 0 bases at V and 5 bases at J, leaving 8 bases unmatched. CDR3 size: 15 residues. For the CDR3, the DNA is TGCAGCGTTGAAGATTTTCAGGGGGCGCGGGAGACCCAGTACTTC. This translates into CSVEDFQGARETQYF.

The rearrangement joins TRBV5-1 to TRBJ1-3; D possibly corresponds to TRBD1 (5 bases). Germline V gene lookup returns CDR1 SGHRS and CDR2 YFSETQ. The CDR3 sequence is 14 residues long. V lost 1 base to trimming and J lost 3 bases, with 8 bases between them. The CDR3 sequence: CASSLTGNGNTIYF. The CDR3 bases are TGCGCCAGCAGCTTGACAGGCAATGGAAACACCATATATTTT.

The gene calls are TRBV10-3 and TRBJ2-1, with TRBD2 matching 12 bases. Germline trimming cut 10 bases from V and 2 bases from J; bases unmatched to any gene: 12. Germline lookup yields CDR1 ENHRY and CDR2 SYGVKD. The CDR3 covers 17 residues. The CDR3 protein is CATVALAGGATYNEQFF. CDR3 nucleotides: TGTGCCACGGTGGCGCTAGCGGGGGGGGCGACCTACAATGAGCAGTTCTTC.

This clonotype was observed a few times. The chain joins TRBV12-3 or TRBV12-4 to TRBJ1-1; D is unclear. V gave up 0 bases and J gave up 0 bases, with 11 bases separating them. The length of the CDR3 is 16 residues. The CDR3 loop reads CASSLAPITLNTEAFF. The CDR3 DNA follows: TGTGCCAGCAGTTTAGCGCCCATCACTCTGAACACTGAAGCTTTCTTT.

The gene calls are TRBV5-1 and TRBJ2-1, with D perhaps TRBD1 or TRBD2 (9 bases each). The CDR3 extends over 19 amino acids. Trimming left V 4 bases short and J 4 bases short, with 27 bases between. Germline V CDR1 and CDR2: SGHRS, YFSETQ. The CDR3 sequence: CASSVTGGFGLAYYNEQFF. The CDR3 nucleotides are TGCGCCAGCAGCGTAACAGGGGGCTTCGGACTAGCGTATTACAATGAGCAGTTCTTC.

This clonotype was seen only a few times. The chain combines TRBV12-3 or TRBV12-4 with TRBJ1-4; D gene uncertain. V was trimmed by 3 bases and J by 4 bases, leaving 3 bases between them. This CDR3 spans 12 amino acids. CDR3 residues: CASSFGNEKLFF. Written as DNA, the CDR3 is TGTGCCAGCAGTTTCGGTAATGAAAAACTGTTTTTT.

The V call is TRBV2, the J call TRBJ1-5; no clear D. CDR1 is SNHLY, CDR2 FYNNEI, per germline. Trimming took 1 base from V and 2 from J, leaving 6 bases between them. The CDR3 is 14 residues long. CDR3: CASSEEAGNQPQHF. DNA for the CDR3: TGTGCCAGCAGTGAAGAGGCAGGCAATCAGCCCCAGCATTTT.

This clonotype has a count of ten or more. V usage is TRBV7-9 and J usage is TRBJ2-7, with 8 positions matching TRBD1. The V and J ends lost 5 bases and 3 bases, in that order; junction bases with no gene match: 6. The germline gives CDR1 SEHNR, CDR2 FQNEAQ (reference sequence). The CDR3 is made up of 14 amino acids. The CDR3: CASSGRDRSYEQYF. The CDR3 nucleotides are TGTGCCAGCAGCGGCCGGGACAGGAGCTACGAGCAGTACTTC.

The chain employs TRBV19 and TRBJ2-2; D is unclear. The V end was cut by 0 bases, the J end by 7 bases, with 6 bases between. CDR1 is LNHDA and CDR2 is SQIVND in the germline V gene (reference sequence). The CDR3 extends over 13 amino acids. CDR3: CASSIESNGELFF. CDR3 DNA sequence: TGTGCCAGTAGTATAGAGTCGAACGGGGAGCTGTTTTTT.

The V gene is TRBV29-1, the J gene TRBJ1-4; D remains ambiguous. The V gene's germline CDR1 is SQVTM and CDR2 ANQGSEA. V shed 7 bases and J shed 6 bases, with 6 bases lying between them. There are 10 residues in the CDR3. The CDR3 protein is CSAFHEKLFF. CDR3 bases: TGCAGCGCGTTCCATGAAAAACTGTTTTTT.